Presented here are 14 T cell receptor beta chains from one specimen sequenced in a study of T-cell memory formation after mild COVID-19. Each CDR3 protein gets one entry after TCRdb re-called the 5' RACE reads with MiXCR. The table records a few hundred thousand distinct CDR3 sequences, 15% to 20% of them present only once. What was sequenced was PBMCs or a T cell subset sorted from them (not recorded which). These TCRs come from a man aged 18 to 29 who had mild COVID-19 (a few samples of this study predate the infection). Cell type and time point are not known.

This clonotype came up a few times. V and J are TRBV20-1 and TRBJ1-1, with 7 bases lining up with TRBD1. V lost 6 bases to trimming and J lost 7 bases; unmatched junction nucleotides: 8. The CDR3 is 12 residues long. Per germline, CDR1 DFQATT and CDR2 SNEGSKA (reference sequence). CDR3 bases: TGCAGTGCAACTCGACAGGGACTTGAAGCTTTCTTT. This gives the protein CSATRQGLEAFF.

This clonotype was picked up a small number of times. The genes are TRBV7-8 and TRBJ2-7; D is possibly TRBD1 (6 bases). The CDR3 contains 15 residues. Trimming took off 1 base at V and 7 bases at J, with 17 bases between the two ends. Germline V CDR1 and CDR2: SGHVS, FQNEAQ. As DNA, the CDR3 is TGTGCCAGCAGCTTAGGAAGGACAGCCCTCTGGGAGCAGTACGTC. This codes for CASSLGRTALWEQYV.

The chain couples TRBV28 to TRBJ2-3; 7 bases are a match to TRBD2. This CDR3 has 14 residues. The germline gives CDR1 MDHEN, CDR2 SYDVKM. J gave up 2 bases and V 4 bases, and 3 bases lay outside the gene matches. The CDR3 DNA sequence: TGTGCCAGCAGTTCCAGCGGGGACACAGATACGCAGTATTTT. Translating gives CASSSSGDTDTQYF.

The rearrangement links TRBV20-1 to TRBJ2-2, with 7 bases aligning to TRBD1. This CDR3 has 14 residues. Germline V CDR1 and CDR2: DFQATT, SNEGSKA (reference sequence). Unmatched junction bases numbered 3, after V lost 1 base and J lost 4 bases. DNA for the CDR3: TGCAGTGCTAGAGGACAGGGTGGCACCGGGGAGCTGTTTTTT. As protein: CSARGQGGTGELFF.

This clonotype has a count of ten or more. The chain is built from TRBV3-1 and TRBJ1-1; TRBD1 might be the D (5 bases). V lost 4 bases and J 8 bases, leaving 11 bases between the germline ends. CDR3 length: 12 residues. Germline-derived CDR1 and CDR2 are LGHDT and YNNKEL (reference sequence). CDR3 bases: TGTGCCAGCAGCCCGGACATGGGGGAAGCTTTCTTT. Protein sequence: CASSPDMGEAFF.

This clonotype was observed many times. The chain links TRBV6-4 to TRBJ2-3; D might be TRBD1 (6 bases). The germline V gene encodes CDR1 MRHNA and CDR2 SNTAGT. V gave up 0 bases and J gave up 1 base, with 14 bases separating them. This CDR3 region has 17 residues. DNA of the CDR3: TGTGCCAGCAGTGACTCGAGTACGTCAGGGGGCACAGATACGCAGTATTTT. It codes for CASSDSSTSGGTDTQYF.

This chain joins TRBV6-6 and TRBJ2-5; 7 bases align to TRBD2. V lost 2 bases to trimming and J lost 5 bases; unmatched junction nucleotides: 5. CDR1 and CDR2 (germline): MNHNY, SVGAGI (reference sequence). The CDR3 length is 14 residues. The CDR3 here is CASSYPGGGETQYF. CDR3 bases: TGTGCCAGCAGTTACCCGGGGGGTGGTGAGACCCAGTACTTC.

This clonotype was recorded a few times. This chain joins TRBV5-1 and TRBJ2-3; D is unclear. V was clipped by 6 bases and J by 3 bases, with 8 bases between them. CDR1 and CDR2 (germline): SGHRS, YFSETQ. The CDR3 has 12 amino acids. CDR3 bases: TGCGCCAGCAATTACGGGACAGATACGCAGTATTTT. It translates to CASNYGTDTQYF.

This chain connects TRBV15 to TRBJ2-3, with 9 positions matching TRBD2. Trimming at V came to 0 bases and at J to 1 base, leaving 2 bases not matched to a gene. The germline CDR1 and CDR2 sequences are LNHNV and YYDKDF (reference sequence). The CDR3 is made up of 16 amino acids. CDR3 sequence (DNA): TGTGCCACCAGCAGAGACCAGCGGGGGGGCACAGATACGCAGTATTTT. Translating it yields CATSRDQRGGTDTQYF.

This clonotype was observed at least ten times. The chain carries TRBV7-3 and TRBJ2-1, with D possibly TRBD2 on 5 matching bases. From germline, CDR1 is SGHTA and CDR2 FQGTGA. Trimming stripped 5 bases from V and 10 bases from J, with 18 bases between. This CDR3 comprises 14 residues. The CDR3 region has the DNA TGTGCCAGCAGCCCGAGGACGGGGAGTCGCGAGCAGTTCTTC. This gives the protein CASSPRTGSREQFF.

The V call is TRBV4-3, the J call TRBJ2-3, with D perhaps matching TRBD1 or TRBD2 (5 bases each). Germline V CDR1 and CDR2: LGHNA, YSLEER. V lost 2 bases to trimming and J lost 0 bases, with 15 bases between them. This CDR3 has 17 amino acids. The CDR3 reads CASSQTLGRLSTDTQYF. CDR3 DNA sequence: TGCGCCAGCAGCCAAACGCTGGGACGGCTAAGCACAGATACGCAGTATTTT.

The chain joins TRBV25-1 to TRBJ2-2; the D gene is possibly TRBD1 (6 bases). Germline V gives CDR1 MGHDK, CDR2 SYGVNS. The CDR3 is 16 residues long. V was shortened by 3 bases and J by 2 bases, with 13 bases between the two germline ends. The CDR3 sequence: CASSDPGRGNTGELFF. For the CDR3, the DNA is TGTGCCAGCAGTGACCCGGGCAGGGGTAACACCGGGGAGCTGTTTTTT. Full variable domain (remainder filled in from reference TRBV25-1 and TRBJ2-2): EADIYQTPRYLVIGTGKKITLECSQTMGHDKMYWYQQDPGMELHLIHYSYGVNSTEKGDLSSESTVSRIRTEHFPLTLESARPSHTSQYLCASSDPGRGNTGELFFGEGSRLTVL.

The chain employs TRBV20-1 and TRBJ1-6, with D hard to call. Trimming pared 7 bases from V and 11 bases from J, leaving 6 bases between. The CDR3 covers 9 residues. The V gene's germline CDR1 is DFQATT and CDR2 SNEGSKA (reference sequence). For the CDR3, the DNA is TGCAGTGTTGGAACACCCCTCCACTTT. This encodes CSVGTPLHF.

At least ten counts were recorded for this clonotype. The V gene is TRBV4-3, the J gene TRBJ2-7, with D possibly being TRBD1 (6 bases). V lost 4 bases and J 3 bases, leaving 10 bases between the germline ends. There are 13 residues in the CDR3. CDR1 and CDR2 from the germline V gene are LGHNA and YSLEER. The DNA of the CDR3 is TGCGCCAGCAGCCCCCAAGGGGGCTACGAGCAGTACGTC. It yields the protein CASSPQGGYEQYV.